Included here is one T cell receptor beta chain sequence, with context. Antigen unknown. The data were taken from a study of T cell responses to AZD1222 COVID-19 vaccine. Looking at the study overall: Some second doses came at about 4 weeks and others at about 12 weeks; these were pooled.

Study observations and caveats: After two AZD1222 doses, spike-specific TCR breadth and depth rose versus day 0.

The trim removed 6 bases at V and 3 bases at J, leaving 5 bases unmatched. There are 15 residues in the CDR3. Germline loops: CDR1 SEHNR, CDR2 FQNEAQ (reference sequence). Clones were read by immunoSEQ multiplex PCR, and TCRdb kept only the in-frame ones, dropping some. The sample has 120,000 to 150,000 clones, 91% seen once; the top ten hold 4% to 6%. V gene TRBV7-9 combines with J gene TRBJ2-1; 10 nucleotides match TRBD2. The receptor was derived from an adult in good health. The sample here was peripheral blood, taken on day 0 of AZD1222 vaccination. The CDR3 DNA reads TGTGCCAGCAGTTGGACTAGCGGTTACTACAATGAGCAGTTCTTC. Its protein is CASSWTSGYYNEQFF.